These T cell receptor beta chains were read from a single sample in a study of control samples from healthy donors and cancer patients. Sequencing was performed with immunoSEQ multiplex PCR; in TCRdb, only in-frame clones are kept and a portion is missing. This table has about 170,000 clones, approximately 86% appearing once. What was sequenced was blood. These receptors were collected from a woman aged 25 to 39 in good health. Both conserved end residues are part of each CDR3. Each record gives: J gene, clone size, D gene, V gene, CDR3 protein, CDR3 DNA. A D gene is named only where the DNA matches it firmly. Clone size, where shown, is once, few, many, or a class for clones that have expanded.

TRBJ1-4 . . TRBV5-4 CASSLRGVSEKLFF TGTGCCAGCAGCCTTCGGGGAGTAAGTGAAAAACTGTTTTTT
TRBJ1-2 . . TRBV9 CASSAGQSYTF TGTGCCAGCAGCGCAGGACAGAGCTACACCTTC
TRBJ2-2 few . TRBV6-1 CASSAPGRRNTGELFF TGTGCCAGCAGTGCGCCGGGACGGAGAAACACCGGGGAGCTGTTTTTT
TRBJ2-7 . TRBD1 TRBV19 CASSIADRGYEQYF TGTGCCAGTAGTATTGCGGACAGGGGATACGAGCAGTACTTC
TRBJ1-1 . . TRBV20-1 CSASAVNTEAFF TGCAGTGCTAGTGCGGTTAACACTGAAGCTTTCTTT
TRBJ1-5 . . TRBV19 CASSIWGGNQPQHF TGTGCCAGTAGTATCTGGGGCGGCAATCAGCCCCAGCATTTT
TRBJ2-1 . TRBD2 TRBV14 CASSQDPTPGLPGEQFF TGTGCCAGCAGCCAAGATCCGACCCCGGGACTACCCGGGGAGCAGTTCTTC
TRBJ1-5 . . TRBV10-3 CAISDRVSNQPQHF TGTGCCATCAGTGACAGGGTGAGCAATCAGCCCCAGCATTTT
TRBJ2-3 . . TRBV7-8 CASSLGRTDTQYF TGTGCCAGCAGCCTGGGGCGGACAGATACGCAGTATTTT
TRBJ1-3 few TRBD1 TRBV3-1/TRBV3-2 CASSRRGTGGGNTIYF TGTGCCAGCAGCCGCCGAGGGACAGGGGGGGGAAACACCATATATTTT
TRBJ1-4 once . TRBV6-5 CASSPTGFTNEKLFF TGTGCCAGCAGCCCAACGGGATTCACTAATGAAAAACTGTTTTTT
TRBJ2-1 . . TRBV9 CASSADYSNEQFF TGTGCCAGCAGCGCGGACTACTCCAATGAGCAGTTCTTC
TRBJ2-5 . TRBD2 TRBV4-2 CASSQELGGGKRTQYF TGTGCCAGCAGCCAAGAACTAGGCGGGGGGAAGAGGACCCAGTACTTC
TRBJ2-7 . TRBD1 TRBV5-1 CASSLTGQEQYF TGCGCCAGCAGCCTGACAGGGCAGGAGCAGTACTTC
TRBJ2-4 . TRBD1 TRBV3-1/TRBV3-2 CASSPPRLQSQGAKNIQYF TGTGCCAGCAGCCCCCCGCGGCTTCAATCACAGGGGGCCAAAAACATTCAGTACTTC
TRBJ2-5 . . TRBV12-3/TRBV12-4 CASSFGRKETQYF TGTGCCAGCAGTTTCGGACGGAAAGAGACCCAGTACTTC
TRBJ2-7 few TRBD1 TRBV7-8 CASSLASVRGTYEQYF TGTGCCAGCAGCTTGGCTTCGGTCAGGGGGACCTACGAGCAGTACTTC
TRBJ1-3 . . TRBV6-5 CASTAGRGNTIYF TGTGCCAGCACCGCGGGGAGAGGAAACACCATATATTTT
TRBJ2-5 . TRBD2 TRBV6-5 CASSRLAGGRETQYF TGTGCCAGCAGTAGACTAGCGGGAGGGAGAGAGACCCAGTACTTC
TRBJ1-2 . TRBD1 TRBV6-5 CASSYYGTGEYGYTF TGTGCCAGCAGTTACTACGGGACAGGGGAGTATGGCTACACCTTC
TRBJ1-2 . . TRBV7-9 CASSLGAAYGYTF TGTGCCAGCAGCTTAGGAGCCGCTTATGGCTACACCTTC
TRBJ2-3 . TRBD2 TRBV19 CASSSGLAGPTDTQYF TGTGCCAGTAGTTCGGGACTAGCGGGCCCCACAGATACGCAGTATTTT
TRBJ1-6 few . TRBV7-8 CASSSGVSYNSPLHF TGTGCCAGCAGCTCGGGGGTCTCCTATAATTCACCCCTCCACTTT
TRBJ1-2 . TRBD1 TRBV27 CASSTVDRGVDGYTF TGTGCCAGCAGTACGGTGGACAGGGGTGTTGATGGCTACACCTTC
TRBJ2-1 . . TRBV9 CASSVGGGGSSYNEQFF TGTGCCAGCAGCGTAGGAGGGGGGGGTTCCTCCTACAATGAGCAGTTCTTC
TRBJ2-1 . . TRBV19 CASTTGGEQFF TGTGCCAGTACCACCGGAGGTGAGCAGTTCTTC
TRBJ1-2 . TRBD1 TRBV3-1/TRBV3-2 CASSQDRTGGYGYTF TGTGCCAGCAGCCAAGATCGGACAGGGGGCTATGGCTACACCTTC
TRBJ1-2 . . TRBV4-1 CASSQDSVGYTF TGCGCCAGCAGCCAAGATTCCGTGGGCTACACCTTC